Listed below are T cell receptor beta chains from one sample, sequenced in a study of technical replicates of blood from a few donors. The repertoire was sequenced with immunoSEQ multiplex PCR; TCRdb's copy has only in-frame clones and lacks some. Among tens of thousands of clones listed, roughly 96% were seen once. Material: T cells isolated from PBMCs. These receptors were taken from a human donor in good health. The CDR3 runs from the conserved cysteine through the conserved F or W. The D gene is left open where the match is weak. Only some rows state a clone size, as once, few, many or a class for expanded clones.

d_gene	v_gene	abundance	j_gene	CDR3aa	CDR3nt
-	TRBV2	-	TRBJ1-2	CASRKPEGDGYTF	TGTGCCAGCAGAAAACCGGAGGGTGATGGCTACACCTTC
-	TRBV19	-	TRBJ2-3	CASSIRRPTDTQYF	TGTGCCAGTAGTATACGGAGGCCCACAGATACGCAGTATTTT
TRBD1	TRBV7-9	-	TRBJ2-7	CASSLGQGDEQYF	TGTGCCAGCAGCCTGGGACAGGGTGACGAGCAGTACTTC
TRBD1	TRBV11-2	-	TRBJ1-2	CASSPGTGAGYTF	TGTGCCAGCAGCCCGGGGACAGGGGCCGGCTACACCTTC
TRBD2	TRBV2	-	TRBJ2-1	CASSSGLATYNEQFF	TGTGCCAGCAGTTCGGGACTAGCAACCTACAATGAGCAGTTCTTC
TRBD1	TRBV18	-	TRBJ1-4	CASSPPTGSPFF	TGTGCCAGCTCACCTCCGACAGGGTCTCCGTTTTTT
-	TRBV18	once	TRBJ2-7	CASSPVTNSYEQYF	TGTGCCAGCTCACCAGTGACAAACTCCTACGAGCAGTACTTC
TRBD1	TRBV27	-	TRBJ2-1	CASGTRDSEQFF	TGTGCCAGCGGAACCCGGGACAGTGAGCAGTTCTTC
-	TRBV11-2	-	TRBJ1-2	CASSLAVSGDPTF	TGTGCCAGCAGCTTAGCCGTTTCAGGGGACCCCACCTTC
TRBD2	TRBV2	-	TRBJ2-3	CASSSGTTDTQYF	TGTGCCAGCAGCAGCGGGACCACAGATACGCAGTATTTT
TRBD1	TRBV28	-	TRBJ1-2	CASSPRTGAQGYTF	TGTGCCAGCAGTCCTAGAACAGGGGCGCAGGGCTACACCTTC
-	TRBV6-6	-	TRBJ2-5	CASSYEGRETQYF	TGTGCCAGCAGTTATGAAGGGAGAGAGACCCAGTACTTC
TRBD2	TRBV19	once	TRBJ2-7	CASSPPTSGRPRQYF	TGTGCCAGTAGTCCACCGACTAGCGGAAGGCCCAGGCAGTACTTC
TRBD1	TRBV28	-	TRBJ1-4	CASSLLDRGQNEKLFF	TGTGCCAGCAGTTTATTGGACAGGGGGCAAAATGAAAAACTGTTTTTT